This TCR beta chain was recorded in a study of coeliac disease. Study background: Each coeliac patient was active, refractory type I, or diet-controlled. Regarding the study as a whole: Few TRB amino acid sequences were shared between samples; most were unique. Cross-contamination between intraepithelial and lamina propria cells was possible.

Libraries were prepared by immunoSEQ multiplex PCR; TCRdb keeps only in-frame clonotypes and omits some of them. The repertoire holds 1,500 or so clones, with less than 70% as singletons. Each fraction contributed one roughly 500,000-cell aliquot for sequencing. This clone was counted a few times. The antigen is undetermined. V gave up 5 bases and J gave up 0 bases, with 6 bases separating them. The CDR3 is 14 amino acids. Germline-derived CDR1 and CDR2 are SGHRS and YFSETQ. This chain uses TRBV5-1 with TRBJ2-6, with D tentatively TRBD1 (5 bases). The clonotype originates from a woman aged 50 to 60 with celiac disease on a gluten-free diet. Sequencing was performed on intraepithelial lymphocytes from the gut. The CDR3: CASRDSSGANVLTF. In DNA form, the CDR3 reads TGCGCCAGCAGAGACAGCTCTGGGGCCAACGTCCTGACTTTC.